These 25 T cell receptor beta chains were sequenced from one sample in a study of vaccination effects on CD4 cells after COVID-19. Their recognized antigens are unknown. Antigen-specific CD4+ T cells expanded by the ViraFEST assay with viral peptide pools were then sequenced. Following 10 days of culture, CD4+ T cells were isolated. The person had PCR-confirmed SARS-CoV-2 infection between March and December 2020. This table comes from immunoSEQ multiplex PCR, and its TCRdb copy is limited to in-frame clones, with some not included. The table lists about 36,000 clones, approximately 78% of them singletons, with around 15% in the top ten. Specimen: CD4+ T cells from PBMCs cultured with HCoV-NL63 spike peptides, collected before COVID-19 vaccination. These receptors were collected from a human donor who had a prior SARS-CoV-2 infection.

This clone was counted once. The rearrangement uses TRBV30 and TRBJ1-4; no reliable D call. The CDR3 has 13 residues. In germline, CDR1 is GTSNPN, CDR2 SVGIG (reference sequence). With 4 bases removed from V and 4 bases from J, the gap between germline ends came to 10 bases. CDR3 DNA sequence: TGTGCCTGGACGATCCTTAATAATGAAAAACTGTTTTTT. It codes for CAWTILNNEKLFF. Looking up the rest from reference TRBV30 and TRBJ1-4 gives the full variable domain: SQTIHQWPATLVQPVGSPLSLECTVEGTSNPNLYWYRQAAGRGLQLLFYSVGIGQISSEVPQNLSASRPQDRQFILSSKKLLLSDSGFYLCAWTILNNEKLFFGSGTQLSVL.

This chain connects TRBV18 to TRBJ1-1; maybe TRBD1 (6 bases). Trimming cost V 3 bases and J 1 base, with 12 bases left between them. Germline CDR1 is KGHSH and CDR2 is LQKENI. This CDR3 region has 15 residues. In DNA, the CDR3 is TGTGCCAGCTCACCTACGACAGGCCCGAACACTGAAGCTTTCTTT. Protein product: CASSPTTGPNTEAFF.

This clone was seen a handful of times. The chain combines TRBV4-2 with TRBJ2-3; D is unresolved. The germline V gene has CDR1 LGHNA and CDR2 YNFKEQ. The CDR3 consists of 13 residues. V lost 4 bases and J 6 bases, leaving 11 bases between the germline ends. The CDR3 sequence: CASSPLLVDTQYF. The CDR3 nucleotides are TGTGCCAGCAGCCCGCTGCTAGTGGATACGCAGTATTTT.

V is TRBV5-1 and J is TRBJ1-4, with D unclear. Germline loops: CDR1 SGHRS, CDR2 YFSETQ. The CDR3 spans 16 residues. Trimming took off 0 bases at V and 0 bases at J, with 9 bases between the two ends. CDR3 sequence: CASSLAFGTTNEKLFF. CDR3 sequence (DNA): TGCGCCAGCAGCTTGGCTTTCGGGACAACTAATGAAAAACTGTTTTTT.

The chain employs TRBV12-5 and TRBJ2-7; 9 bases are shared with TRBD1. J was trimmed by 3 bases and V by 2 bases; bases with no gene match: 5. CDR1 LGHNT and CDR2 FRNRAP come from the germline V gene. The CDR3 is made up of 15 amino acids. Here the CDR3 reads CASGLPGTGNYEQYF. DNA of the CDR3: TGTGCTAGTGGTTTGCCCGGGACAGGGAACTACGAGCAGTACTTC. Combining the CDR3 with reference TRBV12-5 and TRBJ2-7 gives the whole variable domain DARVTQTPRHKVTEMGQEVTMRCQPILGHNTVFWYRQTMMQGLELLAYFRNRAPLDDSGMPKDRFSAEMPDATLATLKIQPSEPRDSAVYFCASGLPGTGNYEQYFGPGTRLTVT.

The chain is built from TRBV18 and TRBJ2-7; 9 bases agree with TRBD1. The CDR3 sequence is 15 residues long. V lost 1 base, J lost 5 bases, and 6 bases stayed unmatched. Looked up from germline, CDR1 is KGHSH and CDR2 is LQKENI. The CDR3 DNA follows: TGTGCCAGCTCACCACGGGGACAGGGATCGGACGAGCAGTACTTC. Its translation is CASSPRGQGSDEQYF.

The chain has TRBV10-3 and TRBJ1-1, with D possibly TRBD1 on 6 matching bases. This CDR3 contains 13 residues. The V end lost 10 bases, the J end lost 4 bases, and 16 bases lay between the germline ends. CDR1 ENHRY and CDR2 SYGVKD come from the germline V gene. CDR3 loop: CATTAGGRTEAFF. In DNA form, the CDR3 reads TGTGCCACAACCGCGGGGGGGCGCACTGAAGCTTTCTTT.

This rearrangement joins TRBV14 to TRBJ2-7; D perhaps matches TRBD2 (5 bases). CDR1 is SGHDN and CDR2 is FVKESK in the germline V gene. The CDR3 has 15 amino acids. V lost 2 bases to trimming and J lost 1 base, with 12 bases between them. Here the CDR3 DNA reads TGTGCCAGCAGCCAATTGGGTAGCGAATCCTACGAGCAGTACTTC. Translation: CASSQLGSESYEQYF.

The chain has TRBV9 and TRBJ2-1, with TRBD2 identical over 9 bases. The length of the CDR3 is 15 residues. Germline V gene lookup returns CDR1 SGDLS and CDR2 YYNGEE. V shed 2 bases and J 4 bases; nucleotides not matched to a gene: 4. The CDR3 reads CASSVRLADYNEQFF. The CDR3, as DNA: TGTGCCAGCAGCGTCAGACTAGCGGATTACAATGAGCAGTTCTTC. Combining the CDR3 with reference TRBV9 and TRBJ2-1 gives the whole variable domain DSGVTQTPKHLITATGQRVTLRCSPRSGDLSVYWYQQSLDQGLQFLIQYYNGEERAKGNILERFSAQQFPDLHSELNLSSLELGDSALYFCASSVRLADYNEQFFGPGTRLTVL.

The chain links TRBV7-9 to TRBJ2-1; D unclear. This CDR3 comprises 8 residues. Between the trimmed V and J ends, which lost 3 bases and 16 bases, there was a span of 4 bases. The germline gives CDR1 SEHNR, CDR2 FQNEAQ (reference sequence). The CDR3 DNA sequence: TGTGCCAGCAGCTTGCTTTTCTTC. The encoded protein is CASSLLFF.

The chain combines TRBV23-1 with TRBJ2-7; 8 bases are shared with TRBD1. TRBV23-1 is classed as an ORF, of uncertain function. The V segment lost 3 bases and the J segment 1 base; nucleotides outside the gene matches: 14. The CDR3 sequence is 18 residues long. CDR3 protein: CASSQASPDRGSSYEQYF. DNA for the CDR3: TGCGCCAGCAGTCAGGCCAGCCCCGACAGGGGAAGTTCCTACGAGCAGTACTTC.

V is TRBV7-2 and J is TRBJ2-7; no firm D call. V gave up 1 base and J gave up 8 bases, with 9 bases separating them. There are 12 residues in the CDR3. Germline V CDR1 and CDR2: SGHTA, FQGNSA. CDR3 sequence (DNA): TGTGCCAGCAGCTTAGACGTTCCCAAGCAGTACTTC. Translating gives CASSLDVPKQYF.

This chain uses TRBV5-4 with TRBJ2-7; tentatively, D is TRBD2 (5 bases). Trimming pared 4 bases from V and 2 bases from J, leaving 16 bases between. Germline V lookup: CDR1 SGHNT, CDR2 YYREEE (reference sequence). The CDR3 runs to 15 residues. For the CDR3, the DNA is TGTGCCAGCAGCAGCCCGACCGGGAAAACCTACGAGCAGTACTTC. Translated: CASSSPTGKTYEQYF.

This clone has more than one count but fewer than ten. The V call is TRBV19, the J call TRBJ2-2, with 7 bases matching TRBD2. Trimming took 4 bases from V and 7 from J; bases not matched to a gene: 6. The germline V gene encodes CDR1 LNHDA and CDR2 SQIVND (reference sequence). This CDR3 comprises 14 residues. In DNA form, the CDR3 reads TGTGCCAGTAGTAGCGGGGGTCCCCTCGGGGAGCTGTTTTTT. It is translated as CASSSGGPLGELFF.

V usage is TRBV5-1 and J usage is TRBJ2-7; D remains unclear. The CDR3 consists of 14 residues. From germline, CDR1 is SGHRS and CDR2 YFSETQ. With 4 bases removed from V and 3 bases from J, the gap between germline ends came to 14 bases. The CDR3 spells CASSPLGRIYEQYF. CDR3 DNA sequence: TGCGCCAGCAGCCCCCTCGGCAGGATCTACGAGCAGTACTTC.

This chain connects TRBV6-5 to TRBJ1-2, with 9 nucleotides matching TRBD1. Looked up from germline, CDR1 is MNHEY and CDR2 is SVGAGI. This CDR3 has 14 residues. V lost 5 bases to trimming and J lost 6 bases; unmatched junction nucleotides: 7. The CDR3 DNA follows: TGTGCCAGCAGTCCGACAGGGGGATCTAATGGCTACACCTTC. It translates to CASSPTGGSNGYTF.

The chain employs TRBV7-9 and TRBJ1-3; unclear D gene. CDR3 length equals 17 residues. Germline CDR1 reads SEHNR; CDR2 reads FQNEAQ (reference sequence). V gave up 3 bases and J gave up 0 bases, with 15 bases separating them. CDR3 coding DNA: TGTGCCAGCAGCTTGAACACCGCCCTGAGCTCTGGAAACACCATATATTTT. Translating it yields CASSLNTALSSGNTIYF.

This rearrangement joins TRBV30 to TRBJ1-6; 9 bases map to TRBD1. CDR3 length equals 12 residues. Germline CDR1 and CDR2: GTSNPN and SVGIG (reference sequence). With V trimmed by 5 bases and J by 10 bases, 3 bases remained unmatched. The CDR3 nucleotides read TGTGCCTGGGGACAGGGGTTATCACCCCTCCACTTT. It yields the protein CAWGQGLSPLHF.

V gene TRBV18 combines with J gene TRBJ2-7, with 8 nucleotides matching TRBD1. J was trimmed by 4 bases and V by 1 base; bases with no gene match: 3. Per germline, CDR1 KGHSH and CDR2 LQKENI. The CDR3 extends over 14 amino acids. CDR3 region: CASSPRTGWYEQYF. CDR3 coding DNA: TGTGCCAGCTCACCACGGACAGGGTGGTACGAGCAGTACTTC.

This chain connects TRBV5-1 to TRBJ2-2; 15 bases line up with TRBD2. Germline assignment: CDR1 SGHRS and CDR2 YFSETQ. The CDR3 is 18 amino acids. V was clipped by 3 bases and J by 7 bases; unmatched bases: 10. The CDR3 sequence: CASSSGGLAGGIIGELFF. CDR3 coding DNA: TGCGCCAGCAGCTCCGGGGGACTAGCGGGAGGAATAATCGGGGAGCTGTTTTTT.

The rearrangement links TRBV12-3 or TRBV12-4 to TRBJ2-5; D is ambiguous. There are 12 residues in the CDR3. The V end was cut by 3 bases, the J end by 4 bases, with 6 bases between. The CDR3 DNA reads TGTGCCAGCAGTTTTTTGGTAGAGACCCAGTACTTC. Its translation: CASSFLVETQYF.

V usage is TRBV11-1 and J usage is TRBJ2-1; perhaps TRBD1 as D (6 bases). In germline, CDR1 is SGHAT, CDR2 FQDESV (reference sequence). V was cut by 4 bases and J by 0 bases, with 13 bases left in between. The CDR3 spans 16 residues. This CDR3 reads CASSSRGARSYNEQFF. The CDR3 region has the DNA TGTGCCAGCAGCTCCAGGGGCGCCCGCTCCTACAATGAGCAGTTCTTC.

This clone was seen only once. The chain recombines TRBV27 with TRBJ1-5, with 7 bases aligning to TRBD1. CDR1 and CDR2 from the germline V gene are MNHEY and SMNVEV (reference sequence). After removal of 4 bases from V and 3 bases from J, the junction contained 3 bases not matched to a gene. The CDR3 has 14 amino acids. CDR3 DNA sequence: TGTGCCAGCAGTTGGGACAGATTCAATCAGCCCCAGCATTTT. Protein: CASSWDRFNQPQHF.

The rearrangement uses TRBV7-3 and TRBJ2-1; D remains ambiguous. Trimming left V 0 bases short and J 6 bases short, with 9 bases between. The CDR3 covers 14 residues. In germline, CDR1 is SGHTA, CDR2 FQGTGA. The CDR3 protein is CASSLTSPPNEQFF. In nucleotides, the CDR3 is TGTGCCAGCAGCTTAACATCGCCCCCCAATGAGCAGTTCTTC. The variable domain in full, with the rest retrieved from reference TRBV7-3 and TRBJ2-1, is GAGVSQTPSNKVTEKGKYVELRCDPISGHTALYWYRQSLGQGPEFLIYFQGTGAADDSGLPNDRFFAVRPEGSVSTLKIQRTERGDSAVYLCASSLTSPPNEQFFGPGTRLTVL.

A few counts support this clone. J is TRBJ1-2 and V is TRBV4-2, with D possibly being TRBD1 (6 bases). This CDR3 is 15 amino acids long. Per the germline V gene, CDR1 is LGHNA and CDR2 is YNFKEQ. Trimming pared 0 bases from V and 5 bases from J, leaving 13 bases between. The CDR3 nucleotides read TGTGCCAGCAGCCAAGAAGGCAGGGGATCTTATGGCTACACCTTC. Translated, it gives CASSQEGRGSYGYTF.